These 2 T cell receptor beta chains were all obtained from the same sample, sequenced in a study of blood T cells in healthy people across ages. The authors ran a second PCR of roughly 7 to 11 cycles using a sample-barcoded 5' primer and a J-beta primer mix. Via MiXCR, TCRdb re-called the 5' RACE reads, giving one row per CDR3 protein. The sample has about 1.5 million distinct CDR3 sequences; roughly 40% are singletons. The source material was blood. The receptors derive from a woman aged 18-30 years in good health.

The chain combines TRBV29-1 with TRBJ2-5; D is tentatively TRBD1 or TRBD2 (5 bases each). The CDR3 length is 11 residues. The germline gives CDR1 SQVTM, CDR2 ANQGSEA. V gave up 7 bases and J gave up 2 bases, with 8 bases separating them. CDR3 region: CSGGKQETQYF. As DNA, the CDR3 is TGCAGCGGGGGGAAGCAAGAGACCCAGTACTTC.

J is TRBJ2-7 and V is TRBV9; the D gene is possibly TRBD1 (7 bases). V gave up 0 bases and J gave up 1 base, with 17 bases separating them. Germline assignment: CDR1 SGDLS and CDR2 YYNGEE. CDR3 size: 17 residues. CDR3 region: CASSVDGGGANSYEQYF. In DNA form, the CDR3 reads TGTGCCAGCAGCGTAGATGGAGGGGGCGCGAATTCCTACGAGCAGTACTTC.